This T cell receptor beta chain stems from a study of lymphopenia after photon versus proton radiotherapy. Regarding this clone: The identical CDR3 is also encoded by other nucleotide sequences in the sample.

Trimming removed 0 bases from V and 5 bases from J; junction bases left unmatched: 4. The CDR3 has 15 amino acids. Germline assignment: CDR1 SGHRS and CDR2 YFSETQ. Method: immunoSEQ multiplex PCR; TCRdb's copy keeps in-frame clones and lacks some. Counted here are 39,000 or so clones, roughly 92% occurring once; the ten biggest clones make up roughly 15%. The J gene is TRBJ2-1, the V gene TRBV5-1; 8 nucleotides match TRBD2. This TCR came from a man in his fifties or sixties with cholangiocarcinoma. The source material was peripheral blood, sampled from a patient treated with photon-based radiotherapy. The CDR3: CASSLALAGNNEQFF. The CDR3 nucleotides are TGCGCCAGCAGCTTGGCCCTAGCGGGCAACAATGAGCAGTTCTTC.